This entry is about one T cell receptor beta chain. Its matching antigen is unknown. After expansion with viral peptide pools in the ViraFEST assay, antigen-specific CD4+ T cells were sequenced. Researchers isolated CD4+ T cells once approximately eleven days of culture had elapsed. Each vaccine recipient was nucleocapsid antibody negative and had no prior SARS-CoV-2 infection. About 2.2 million PBMC per well received approximately 10 IU/ml IL-2 and about 10 ug/ml peptides in culture. CDR3 length equals 14 residues. Germline assignment: CDR1 SEHNR and CDR2 FQNEAQ (reference sequence). With 7 bases removed from V and 1 base from J, the gap between germline ends came to 11 bases. Profiled with immunoSEQ multiplex PCR; TCRdb holds only in-frame clones, not every one. The table lists more than 35,000 clones, 60% to 80% of them singletons. The source of the sample is a study of vaccination effects on CD4 cells after COVID-19. Study overall: Two-dose BNT162b2 or mRNA-1273 vaccination was given to participants. Study-wide results and limits: Among infection- and vaccine-induced clones, marked clonal contraction occurred late after vaccination. Relatively few convalescent patients took part in the study, which had no early post-infection timepoints.

The receptor was isolated from a human donor who received a COVID-19 vaccine. This rearrangement joins TRBV7-9 to TRBJ2-1; possible D gene TRBD1, 7 bases. Sequencing was performed on CD4+ T cells from PBMCs cultured with HCoV-OC43 spike peptides, taken before COVID-19 vaccination. Subset here: HCoV-OC43 spike overlapping peptide pool stimulation. The CDR3 region has the DNA TGTGCCAGCACAGGGGGGCCGTCCTACAATGAGCAGTTCTTC. Translating gives CASTGGPSYNEQFF.